This TCR beta chain was obtained from a study of a mutant IDH1 vaccine in newly diagnosed glioma. CDR3 length equals 14 residues. CDR1 is SEHNR and CDR2 is FQNEAQ in the germline V gene (reference sequence). The V gene lost 1 base and the J gene lost 7 bases, with 13 bases spanning the gap. TCRdb's copy holds only in-frame clones and misses some; the assay was immunoSEQ multiplex PCR. The sample contains about 42,000 clones, about 83% of which appear only once. This clone was seen a single time. The antigen remains undetermined. The time point: week 35, safety follow-up. The content of each vaccine dose was 300 ug of mutant IDH1 20-mer peptide, and topical imiquimod accompanied it.

The receptor's source is a woman aged 45-65 years with glioma. Here the sequenced sample was PBMCs, taken from a glioma patient whose treatment included an IDH1 peptide vaccine. This rearrangement joins TRBV7-9 to TRBJ2-5, with D unresolved. The CDR3 bases are TGTGCCAGCAGCTTAGACCCCCGAAGGCCGACCCAGTACTTC. Translation gives CASSLDPRRPTQYF.